The 24 T cell receptor beta chains reported below all come from one sample, sequenced in a study of blood T cell repertoires in COVID-19. TCRdb keeps only in-frame clones here, not all; method: immunoSEQ multiplex PCR. The data show 180,000 or so clones, about 88% seen once. Material: peripheral blood. The receptors here all came from a man younger than 30 with active or convalescent COVID-19.

The CDR3 sequence: CASSVDRGGNSPLHF. CDR3 coding DNA: TGTGCCAGTAGTGTGGACAGAGGAGGTAATTCACCCCTCCACTTT. The rearrangement uses TRBV19 and TRBJ1-6; possibly TRBD1 for D (6 bases). The CDR3 loop spans 15 amino acids. In germline, CDR1 is LNHDA, CDR2 SQIVND (reference sequence). V gave up 5 bases and J gave up 6 bases, with 14 bases separating them.

V gene TRBV24-1 combines with J gene TRBJ1-2; D perhaps matches TRBD1 (5 bases). Trimming pared 4 bases from V and 5 bases from J, leaving 13 bases between. The CDR3 contains 14 residues. Per germline, CDR1 KGHDR and CDR2 SFDVKD. The CDR3 region has the DNA TGTGCCACCAGTGACCCAGGGTTTGGGTATGGCTACACCTTC. This translates into CATSDPGFGYGYTF.

The rearrangement uses TRBV5-4 and TRBJ2-5, with 13 bases that match TRBD2. Losses at the gene ends were 0 bases for V and 5 bases for J; bases not matched to a gene: 10. Germline V CDR1 and CDR2: SGHNT, YYREEE (reference sequence). The CDR3 totals 18 residues. The CDR3 region has the DNA TGTGCCAGCAGCTTGGGGGCGGGACTAGCGGGAAGGGAGGAGACCCAGTACTTC. Translation: CASSLGAGLAGREETQYF.

The J gene is TRBJ1-2, the V gene TRBV19; tentatively, D is TRBD1 (5 bases). This CDR3 contains 15 residues. Germline CDR1 reads LNHDA; CDR2 reads SQIVND (reference sequence). Trimming removed 3 bases at V and 2 bases at J, with 13 bases between. The CDR3 DNA is TGTGCCAGTAGTATCGGGAGGACACCGAACTATGGCTACACCTTC. Translating it yields CASSIGRTPNYGYTF. The full variable domain, with the rest looked up from reference TRBV19 and TRBJ1-2, is DGGITQSPKYLFRKEGQNVTLSCEQNLNHDAMYWYRQDPGQGLRLIYYSQIVNDFQKGDIAEGYSVSREKKESFPLTVTSAQKNPTAFYLCASSIGRTPNYGYTFGSGTRLTVV.

The chain uses TRBV2 and TRBJ1-2; TRBD1 matches 9 bases. The CDR3 has 13 amino acids. The germline V gene has CDR1 SNHLY and CDR2 FYNNEI. J gave up 6 bases and V 4 bases, and 3 bases lay outside the gene matches. CDR3 sequence reads: CASSAWTGDGYTF. For the CDR3, the DNA is TGTGCCAGCAGTGCCTGGACAGGGGATGGCTACACCTTC.

The genes are TRBV3-1 (or the pseudogene TRBV3-2) and TRBJ1-6; no clear D gene. Looked up from germline, CDR1 is LGHDT and CDR2 is YNNKEL (reference sequence). The CDR3 runs 15 residues. V was trimmed by 4 bases and J by 8 bases, leaving 15 bases between them. The chain's CDR3 is CASSLMRRFDSPLHF. For the CDR3, the DNA is TGTGCCAGCAGCCTCATGCGGAGATTTGATTCACCCCTCCACTTT.

The rearrangement links TRBV27 to TRBJ2-3; 8 nucleotides line up with TRBD1. This CDR3 has 15 residues. Germline V CDR1 and CDR2: MNHEY, SMNVEV (reference sequence). Trimming took 8 bases from V and 7 from J; bases not matched to a gene: 14. The DNA for the CDR3 is TGTGCCAGCGACGGACCCTCAGGGGGCTGTCATACGCAGTATTTT. Translated: CASDGPSGGCHTQYF.

The chain uses TRBV2 and TRBJ1-1, with a possible D match to TRBD1 (6 bases). V shed 7 bases and J shed 0 bases, with 9 bases lying between them. Looked up from germline, CDR1 is SNHLY and CDR2 is FYNNEI. The CDR3 spans 13 residues. Here the CDR3 reads CASIRGMNTEAFF. The CDR3 DNA reads TGTGCCAGCATTAGGGGGATGAACACTGAAGCTTTCTTT.

The chain has TRBV27 and TRBJ2-7; D is unclear. CDR3 length equals 12 residues. Trimming removed 6 bases at V and 6 bases at J, with 12 bases between. Germline assignment: CDR1 MNHEY and CDR2 SMNVEV (reference sequence). The CDR3 region is CASRGLFLEQYF. In nucleotides, the CDR3 is TGTGCCAGCAGGGGCCTCTTTCTCGAGCAGTACTTC.

This clone turned up a few times. The rearrangement uses TRBV19 and TRBJ2-5; 10 bases line up with TRBD1. Germline V CDR1 and CDR2: LNHDA, SQIVND (reference sequence). This CDR3 has 15 amino acids. With 5 bases clipped from V and 5 bases from J, the junction kept 8 bases outside the gene matches. The CDR3 protein is CASSPIRTGGETQYF. In DNA, the CDR3 is TGTGCCAGTAGTCCGATTAGGACAGGGGGGGAGACCCAGTACTTC. The variable domain in full, with the rest retrieved from reference TRBV19 and TRBJ2-5, is DGGITQSPKYLFRKEGQNVTLSCEQNLNHDAMYWYRQDPGQGLRLIYYSQIVNDFQKGDIAEGYSVSREKKESFPLTVTSAQKNPTAFYLCASSPIRTGGETQYFGPGTRLLVL.

The chain uses TRBV14 and TRBJ1-1; no definite D call. CDR1 is SGHDN and CDR2 is FVKESK in the germline V gene. V was shortened by 4 bases and J by 4 bases, with 13 bases between the two germline ends. CDR3 length equals 14 residues. The CDR3 coding sequence is TGTGCCAGCAGCCCTTTTCTAGGAGTCACTGAAGCTTTCTTT. It yields the protein CASSPFLGVTEAFF.

The rearrangement joins TRBV10-3 to TRBJ1-2, with D perhaps TRBD1 (6 bases). The CDR3 runs to 16 residues. V dropped 4 bases and J dropped 0 bases, with 15 bases sitting between them. Germline loops: CDR1 ENHRY, CDR2 SYGVKD. This CDR3 is CAISVRTEPPNYGYTF. In DNA form, the CDR3 reads TGTGCCATCAGTGTAAGGACAGAACCGCCTAACTATGGCTACACCTTC.

This clone was observed a single time. The CDR3 loop reads CASSLLSSGNTIYF. CDR3 DNA: TGTGCCAGCAGCTTACTTAGCTCTGGAAACACCATATATTTT. This chain uses TRBV7-9 with TRBJ1-3; D gene unclear. From germline, CDR1 is SEHNR and CDR2 FQNEAQ (reference sequence). The ends were cut back, 2 bases at V and 0 bases at J, with 5 bases in the middle. The CDR3 runs to 14 residues.

The chain combines TRBV7-8 with TRBJ1-1; D is perhaps TRBD1 (5 bases). Germline V gives CDR1 SGHVS, CDR2 FQNEAQ. V shed 8 bases and J shed 6 bases, with 19 bases lying between them. The CDR3 totals 14 residues. CDR3 loop: CASHLSAGGAEAFF. CDR3 DNA: TGTGCCAGCCATCTTTCGGCCGGGGGGGCTGAAGCTTTCTTT.

Points on this clone: An end of the junction differs from the germline gene, which may be a read error. This sequence joins TRBV5-1 and TRBJ1-6; 7 bases are shared with TRBD1. CDR1 is SGHRS and CDR2 is YFSETQ in the germline V gene. The CDR3 length is 16 residues. The CDR3 DNA is TGCGCCAGCAGCCCCGAGGGGGCCTCCAATAATTCACCCCTCCACTTT. Translation gives CASSPEGASNNSPLHF.

The V and J genes are TRBV19 and TRBJ2-4, with 8 nucleotides matching TRBD1. This CDR3 comprises 15 residues. Germline V gene sequence: CDR1 LNHDA, CDR2 SQIVND (reference sequence). Unmatched junction bases numbered 6, after V lost 0 bases and J lost 8 bases. CDR3 bases: TGTGCCAGTAGTATAGACGTCAGGGGGCTAGACATTCAGTACTTC. The encoded protein is CASSIDVRGLDIQYF. Complete variable domain (other parts from reference TRBV19 and TRBJ2-4): DGGITQSPKYLFRKEGQNVTLSCEQNLNHDAMYWYRQDPGQGLRLIYYSQIVNDFQKGDIAEGYSVSREKKESFPLTVTSAQKNPTAFYLCASSIDVRGLDIQYFGAGTRLSVL.

A remark on this clone: The same CDR3 can be traced to other DNA sequences in this sample. The chain joins TRBV5-1 to TRBJ2-7, with TRBD1 as a possible D gene (6 bases). Germline assignment: CDR1 SGHRS and CDR2 YFSETQ. The CDR3 has 14 amino acids. V shed 1 base and J shed 9 bases, with 17 bases lying between them. The CDR3 protein is CASSLSQGSATQYF. As DNA, the CDR3 is TGCGCCAGCAGCTTGTCGCAGGGGAGCGCCACGCAGTACTTC.

This chain joins TRBV2 and TRBJ1-4; D may be TRBD1 (6 bases). The CDR3 covers 13 residues. V was shortened by 7 bases and J by 6 bases, with 12 bases between the two germline ends. Germline V gene data show CDR1 as SNHLY and CDR2 as FYNNEI. CDR3 DNA sequence: TGTGCCAGCATTTGGGACAACGATGAAAAACTGTTTTTT. Protein sequence: CASIWDNDEKLFF.

By share, this clone ranks as medium-sized (0.01 to 0.1%). This sequence joins TRBV19 and TRBJ2-3, with 7 positions matching TRBD1. V dropped 7 bases and J dropped 2; count of bases not matched to a gene: 3. This CDR3 comprises 13 residues. From germline, CDR1 is LNHDA and CDR2 SQIVND (reference sequence). CDR3 nucleotide sequence: TGTGCCAGTAATCAGGGGGTCACAGATACGCAGTATTTT. It yields the protein CASNQGVTDTQYF.

This chain links TRBV7-6 with TRBJ2-2; D call uncertain. V was trimmed by 0 bases and J by 1 base, leaving 9 bases between them. Per germline, CDR1 SGHVS and CDR2 FNYEAQ. The CDR3 runs 16 residues. The CDR3: CASSLAWAGNTGELFF. The CDR3 DNA follows: TGTGCCAGCAGCTTAGCTTGGGCAGGGAACACCGGGGAGCTGTTTTTT.

This chain joins TRBV11-1 and TRBJ2-2; D perhaps matches TRBD1 (5 bases). Trimming pared 3 bases from V and 0 bases from J, leaving 8 bases between. Germline CDR1 is SGHAT and CDR2 is FQDESV (reference sequence). The CDR3 is 15 amino acids. The CDR3 coding sequence is TGTGCCAGCAGCTTGCCCAGGGCGAACACCGGGGAGCTGTTTTTT. Amino acid sequence: CASSLPRANTGELFF.

CDR3 protein: CASSHLAGSYEQYF. The CDR3 region has the DNA TGCGCCAGCAGCCACCTAGCGGGCTCCTACGAGCAGTACTTC. V is TRBV4-1 and J is TRBJ2-7; TRBD2 matches at 8 bases. The germline V gene has CDR1 MGHRA and CDR2 YSYEKL. The CDR3 covers 14 residues. J gave up 0 bases and V 3 bases, and 1 base lay outside the gene matches.

The rearrangement links TRBV7-9 to TRBJ2-1; 11 bases fit TRBD2. V gave up 5 bases and J gave up 5 bases; unmatched junction bases: 2. Germline CDR1 SEHNR, CDR2 FQNEAQ (reference sequence). The CDR3 has 14 residues. The CDR3 sequence is CASSISGGDNEQFF. CDR3 DNA: TGTGCCAGCAGCATTAGCGGGGGGGACAATGAGCAGTTCTTC.

The rearrangement uses TRBV10-2 and TRBJ2-3, with TRBD2 as a possible D gene (6 bases). Germline V CDR1 and CDR2: WSHSY, SAAADI. V was shortened by 0 bases and J by 1 base, with 11 bases between the two germline ends. The CDR3 spans 16 residues. DNA of the CDR3: TGCGCCAGCAGTGAGTCGATGGGGGGACGCACAGATACGCAGTATTTT. Translated, it gives CASSESMGGRTDTQYF.